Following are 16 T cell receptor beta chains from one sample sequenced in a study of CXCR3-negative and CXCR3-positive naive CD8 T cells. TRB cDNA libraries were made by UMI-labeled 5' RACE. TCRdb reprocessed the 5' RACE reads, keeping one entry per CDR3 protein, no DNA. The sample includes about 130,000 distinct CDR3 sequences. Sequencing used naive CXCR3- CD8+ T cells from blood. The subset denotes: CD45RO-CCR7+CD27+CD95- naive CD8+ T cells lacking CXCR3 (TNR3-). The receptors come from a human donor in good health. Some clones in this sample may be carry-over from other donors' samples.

This CDR3 reads CSVAGTHNEQFF. V is TRBV29-1 and J is TRBJ2-1. From germline, CDR1 is SQVTM and CDR2 ANQGSEA. This CDR3 is built from 12 residues.

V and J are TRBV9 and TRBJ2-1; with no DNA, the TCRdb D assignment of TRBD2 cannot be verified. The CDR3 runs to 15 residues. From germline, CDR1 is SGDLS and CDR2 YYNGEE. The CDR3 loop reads CASSVSAGGPDEQFF.

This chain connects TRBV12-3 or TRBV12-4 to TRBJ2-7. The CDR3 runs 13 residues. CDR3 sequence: CASSTDASYEQYF.

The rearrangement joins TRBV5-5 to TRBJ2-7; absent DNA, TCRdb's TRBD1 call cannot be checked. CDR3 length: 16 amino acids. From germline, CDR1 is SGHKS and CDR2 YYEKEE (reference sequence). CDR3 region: CASSPAQPPISYEQYF.

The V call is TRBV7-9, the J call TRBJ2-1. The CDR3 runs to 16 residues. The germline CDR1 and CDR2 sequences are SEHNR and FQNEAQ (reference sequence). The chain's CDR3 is CASSSPRTDPYNEQFF. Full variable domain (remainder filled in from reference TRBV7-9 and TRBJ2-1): DTGVSQNPRHKITKRGQNVTFRCDPISEHNRLYWYRQTLGQGPEFLTYFQNEAQLEKSRLLSDRFSAERPKGSFSTLEIQRTEQGDSAMYLCASSSPRTDPYNEQFFGPGTRLTVL.

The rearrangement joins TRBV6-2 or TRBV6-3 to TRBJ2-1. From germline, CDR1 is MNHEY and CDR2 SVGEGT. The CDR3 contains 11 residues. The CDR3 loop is CASSFVNEQFF.

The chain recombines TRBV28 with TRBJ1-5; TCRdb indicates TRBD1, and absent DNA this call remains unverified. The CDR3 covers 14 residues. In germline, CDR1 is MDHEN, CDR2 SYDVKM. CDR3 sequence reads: CASSFRVLNQPQHF.

CDR3 loop: CSARDRGGWEQYF. This chain connects TRBV20-1 to TRBJ2-7; TCRdb indicates TRBD1, and absent DNA this call remains unverified. Germline V CDR1 and CDR2: DFQATT, SNEGSKA (reference sequence). There are 13 residues in the CDR3.

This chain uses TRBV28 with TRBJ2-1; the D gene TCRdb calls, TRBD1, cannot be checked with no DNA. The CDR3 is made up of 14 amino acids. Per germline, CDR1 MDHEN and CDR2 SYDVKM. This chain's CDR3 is CASSTPDDYNEQFF.

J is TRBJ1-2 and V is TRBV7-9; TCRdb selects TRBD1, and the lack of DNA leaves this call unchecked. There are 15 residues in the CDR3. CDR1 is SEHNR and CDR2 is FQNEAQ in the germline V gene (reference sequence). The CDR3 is CASSLAGGEGDGYTF. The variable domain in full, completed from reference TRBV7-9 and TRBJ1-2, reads DTGVSQNPRHKITKRGQNVTFRCDPISEHNRLYWYRQTLGQGPEFLTYFQNEAQLEKSRLLSDRFSAERPKGSFSTLEIQRTEQGDSAMYLCASSLAGGEGDGYTFGSGTRLTVV.

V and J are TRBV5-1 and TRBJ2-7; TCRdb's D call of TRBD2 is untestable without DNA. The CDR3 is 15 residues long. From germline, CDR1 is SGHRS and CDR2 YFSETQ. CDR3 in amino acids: CASSLVVGPAAEQYF.

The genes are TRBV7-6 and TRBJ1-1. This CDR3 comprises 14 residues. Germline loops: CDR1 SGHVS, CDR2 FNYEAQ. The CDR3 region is CASSLGLGTTEAFF.

This CDR3 reads CSVDIYNEQFF. The V call is TRBV29-1, the J call TRBJ2-1. There are 11 residues in the CDR3. Germline CDR1 is SQVTM and CDR2 is ANQGSEA.

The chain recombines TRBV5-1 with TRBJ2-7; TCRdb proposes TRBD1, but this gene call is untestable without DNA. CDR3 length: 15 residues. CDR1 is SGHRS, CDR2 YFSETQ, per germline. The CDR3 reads CASSLGQGAIYEQYF. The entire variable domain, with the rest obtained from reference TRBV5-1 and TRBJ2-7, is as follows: KAGVTQTPRYLIKTRGQQVTLSCSPISGHRSVSWYQQTPGQGLQFLFEYFSETQRNKGNFPGRFSGRQFSNSRSEMNVSTLELGDSALYLCASSLGQGAIYEQYFGPGTRLTVT.

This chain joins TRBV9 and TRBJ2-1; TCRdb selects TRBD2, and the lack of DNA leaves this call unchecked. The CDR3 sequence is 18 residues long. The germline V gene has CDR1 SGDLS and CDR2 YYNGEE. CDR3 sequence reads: CASSVDFGGGGSYNEQFF.

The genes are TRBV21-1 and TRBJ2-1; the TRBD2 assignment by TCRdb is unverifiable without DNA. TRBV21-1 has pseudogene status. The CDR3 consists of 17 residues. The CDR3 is CATKQKKGTSGDNEQFF.